This T cell receptor beta chain was sequenced during a study of cytomegalovirus exposure and HLA in healthy donors. As for the study in general: A prior study identified roughly 110 million unique TCR beta sequences from 200 million or so T cells. Study-level points and caveats: Most TCR beta V segments were productive about 87% or about 30% of the time in an earlier analysis. Later analysis placed DRB1 highest and HLA-C lowest in TCR association rates, which differed by HLA locus.

Germline lookup yields CDR1 SGHAT and CDR2 FQNNGV. The V and J ends lost 4 bases and 6 bases, in that order; junction bases with no gene match: 1. The CDR3 has 13 amino acids. This clone was counted once. As yet, its antigen is unknown. PCR employed 60 Vbeta and 13 Jbeta primers. Using immunoSEQ multiplex PCR, the repertoire was profiled, and TCRdb retains in-frame clones only, with some absent. The table lists about 150,000 clones, about three quarters of them singletons, with about 10% in the top ten. The chain is built from TRBV11-2 and TRBJ2-1; 9 bases align to TRBD1. Material: PBMCs. The clonotype comes from a man aged 30-40 years in good health and CMV-seropositive. The chain's CDR3 is CASSSDRGNEQFF. Here the CDR3 DNA reads TGTGCCAGCAGCTCGGACAGGGGCAATGAGCAGTTCTTC.